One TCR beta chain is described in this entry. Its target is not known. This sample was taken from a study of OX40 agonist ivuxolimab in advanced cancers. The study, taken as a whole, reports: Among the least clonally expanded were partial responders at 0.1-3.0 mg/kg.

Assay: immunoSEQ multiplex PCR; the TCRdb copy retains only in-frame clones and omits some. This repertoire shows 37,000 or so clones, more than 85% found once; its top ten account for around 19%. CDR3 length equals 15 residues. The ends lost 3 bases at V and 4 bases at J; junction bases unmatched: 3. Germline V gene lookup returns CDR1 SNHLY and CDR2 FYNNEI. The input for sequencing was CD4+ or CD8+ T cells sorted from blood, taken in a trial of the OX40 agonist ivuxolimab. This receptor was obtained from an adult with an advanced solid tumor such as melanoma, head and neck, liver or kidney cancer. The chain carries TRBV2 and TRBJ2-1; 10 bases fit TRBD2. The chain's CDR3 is CASSDRTSGYNEQFF. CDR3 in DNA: TGTGCCAGCAGTGACAGGACTAGCGGTTACAATGAGCAGTTCTTC.